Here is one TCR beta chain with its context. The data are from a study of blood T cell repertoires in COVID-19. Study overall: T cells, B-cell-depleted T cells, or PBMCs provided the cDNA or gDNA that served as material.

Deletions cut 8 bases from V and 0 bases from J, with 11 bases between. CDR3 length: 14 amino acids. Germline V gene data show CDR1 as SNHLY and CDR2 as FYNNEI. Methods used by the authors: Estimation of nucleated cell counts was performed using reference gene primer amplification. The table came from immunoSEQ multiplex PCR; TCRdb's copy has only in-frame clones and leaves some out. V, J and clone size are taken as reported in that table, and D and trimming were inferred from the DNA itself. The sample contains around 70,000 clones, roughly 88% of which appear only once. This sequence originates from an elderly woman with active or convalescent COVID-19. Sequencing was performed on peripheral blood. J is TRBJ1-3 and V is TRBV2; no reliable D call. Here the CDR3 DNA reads TGTGCCAGCCGGGAAGGGAGCTCTGGAAACACCATATATTTT. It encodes CASREGSSGNTIYF.